These 4 T cell receptor beta chains share one sample of origin, sequenced in a study of human T cells and chemical hapten exposure. The time point: patch test 1, 2 weeks after DPC sensitization. Described treatment: therapeutic diphenylcyclopropenone sensitization with weekly scalp DPC. One entry per CDR3 protein, called by TCRdb with MiXCR from the RACE reads. The data contain some 120,000 distinct CDR3 sequences, roughly 12% of them singletons. The sample was whole blood, taken in connection with sensitization to the hapten diphenylcyclopropenone (DPC). Receptor source: a woman aged 45-59 years with alopecia areata. Some clones in this sample may be carry-over from other donors' samples.

This clonotype has only a few counts. The chain is built from TRBV19 and TRBJ1-5; D is undetermined. From germline, CDR1 is LNHDA and CDR2 SQIVND (reference sequence). The CDR3 has 19 amino acids. Trimming left V 4 bases short and J 3 bases short, with 25 bases between. The CDR3 nucleotides read TGTGCCAGTAGTACGCCCCCCGGCGGAGTACTTAGCAACAATCAGCCCCAGCATTTT. This encodes CASSTPPGGVLSNNQPQHF.

The chain recombines TRBV12-3 or TRBV12-4 with TRBJ2-1; 9 nucleotides line up with TRBD2. V was clipped by 6 bases and J by 3 bases; unmatched bases: 3. The CDR3 extends over 14 amino acids. This chain's CDR3 is CASRELAGYNEQFF. In nucleotides, the CDR3 is TGTGCCAGCAGAGAACTAGCGGGCTACAATGAGCAGTTCTTC.

This clonotype was observed at least ten times. The rearrangement uses TRBV20-1 and TRBJ2-7; either TRBD1 or TRBD2 may supply D (5 bases each). V was shortened by 5 bases and J by 6 bases, with 17 bases between the two germline ends. The CDR3 totals 13 residues. The V gene's germline CDR1 is DFQATT and CDR2 SNEGSKA (reference sequence). The chain's CDR3 is CSAFAAGTFEQYF. In DNA, the CDR3 is TGCAGTGCTTTCGCCGCAGGGACCTTCGAGCAGTACTTC.

V gene TRBV28 combines with J gene TRBJ1-5; D unclear. The CDR3 totals 13 residues. Germline CDR1 reads MDHEN; CDR2 reads SYDVKM. V was shortened by 7 bases and J by 6 bases, with 13 bases between the two germline ends. DNA for the CDR3: TGTGCCAGCATAACCGGGATGAGTCAGCCCCAGCATTTT. Translated, it gives CASITGMSQPQHF. Full variable domain (missing parts from reference TRBV28 and TRBJ1-5): DVKVTQSSRYLVKRTGEKVFLECVQDMDHENMFWYRQDPGLGLRLIYFSYDVKMKEKGDIPEGYSVSREKKERFSLILESASTNQTSMYLCASITGMSQPQHFGDGTRLSIL.